This TCR beta chain was identified during a study of STAT5B mutations in CD4+ large granular lymphocyte leukemia. Germline-derived CDR1 and CDR2 are SGHAT and FQNNGV. V dropped 5 bases and J dropped 5; count of bases not matched to a gene: 7. CDR3 length equals 14 residues. Broader study findings: CD4-sorted patient repertoires seemed more clonal than healthy CD4+ repertoires.

As originally analysed: A productive frequency of 2.59 x 10-5 was the lowest detectable. Only in-frame clones appear in the TCRdb table, and some are missing; sequencing was by immunoSEQ multiplex PCR. The V and J calls and clone size were taken over from that table, and D and trimming were inferred from the DNA. In the table there are more than 30,000 clones, less than 75% of which are singletons. As for this clone: Its antigen is currently unknown.

This clonotype was obtained from a human donor in good health. This sequence joins TRBV11-2 and TRBJ2-3; 7 bases align to TRBD2. The specimen sequenced was CD4+ T cells from blood buffy coats. The CDR3 DNA reads as TGTGCCAGCAGCCTCCGGGACTACAAAGATACGCAGTATTTT. The encoded protein is CASSLRDYKDTQYF.